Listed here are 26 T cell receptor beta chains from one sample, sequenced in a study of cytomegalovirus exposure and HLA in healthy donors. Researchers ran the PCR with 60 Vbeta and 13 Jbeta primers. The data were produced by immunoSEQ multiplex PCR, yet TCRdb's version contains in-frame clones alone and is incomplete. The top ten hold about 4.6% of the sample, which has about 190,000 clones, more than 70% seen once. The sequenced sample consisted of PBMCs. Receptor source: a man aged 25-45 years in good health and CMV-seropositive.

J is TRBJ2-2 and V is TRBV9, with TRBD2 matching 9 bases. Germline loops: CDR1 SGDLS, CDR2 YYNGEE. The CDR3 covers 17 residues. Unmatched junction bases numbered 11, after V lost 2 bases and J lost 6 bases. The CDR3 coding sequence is TGTGCCAGCAGCGTCGGGGCGGGGGGGCCCTCCGCCGGGGAGCTGTTTTTT. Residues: CASSVGAGGPSAGELFF.

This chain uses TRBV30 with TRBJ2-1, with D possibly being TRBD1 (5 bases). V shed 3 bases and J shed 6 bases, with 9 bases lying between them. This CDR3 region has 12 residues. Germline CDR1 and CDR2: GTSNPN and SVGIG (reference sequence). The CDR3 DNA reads TGTGCCTGGAGGTCCAGGGCCAATGAGCAGTTCTTC. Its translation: CAWRSRANEQFF.

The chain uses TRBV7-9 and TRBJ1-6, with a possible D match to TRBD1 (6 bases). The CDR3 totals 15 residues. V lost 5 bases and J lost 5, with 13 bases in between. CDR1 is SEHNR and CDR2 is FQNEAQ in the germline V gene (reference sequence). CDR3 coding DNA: TGTGCCAGCAGCCCCCCGACAGGTGATAATTCACCCCTCCACTTT. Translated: CASSPPTGDNSPLHF.

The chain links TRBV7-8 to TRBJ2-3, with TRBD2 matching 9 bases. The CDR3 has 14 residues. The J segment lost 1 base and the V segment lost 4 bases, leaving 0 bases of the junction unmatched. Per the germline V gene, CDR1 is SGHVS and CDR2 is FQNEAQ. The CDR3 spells CASSSSGGTDTQYF. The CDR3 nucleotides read TGTGCCAGCAGCTCTAGCGGGGGCACAGATACGCAGTATTTT.

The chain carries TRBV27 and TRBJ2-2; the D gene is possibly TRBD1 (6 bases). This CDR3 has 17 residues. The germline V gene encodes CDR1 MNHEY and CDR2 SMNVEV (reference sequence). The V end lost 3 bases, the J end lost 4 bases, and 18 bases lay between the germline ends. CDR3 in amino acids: CASSLGAARAGTGELFF. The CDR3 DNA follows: TGTGCCAGCAGTTTGGGGGCCGCCCGGGCGGGCACCGGGGAGCTGTTTTTT.

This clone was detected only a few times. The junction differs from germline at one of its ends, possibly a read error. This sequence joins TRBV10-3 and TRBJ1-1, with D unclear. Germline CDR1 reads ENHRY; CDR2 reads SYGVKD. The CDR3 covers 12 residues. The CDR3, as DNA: TGTGCCAGCAGTTTACAGAACACTGAAGCTTTCTTT. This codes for CASSLQNTEAFF.

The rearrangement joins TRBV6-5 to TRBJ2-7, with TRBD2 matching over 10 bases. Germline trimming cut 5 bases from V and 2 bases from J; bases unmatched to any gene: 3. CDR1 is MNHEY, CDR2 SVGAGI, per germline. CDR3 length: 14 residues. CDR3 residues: CASSTAGGTYEQYF. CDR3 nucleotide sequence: TGTGCCAGCAGTACAGCGGGAGGGACCTACGAGCAGTACTTC.

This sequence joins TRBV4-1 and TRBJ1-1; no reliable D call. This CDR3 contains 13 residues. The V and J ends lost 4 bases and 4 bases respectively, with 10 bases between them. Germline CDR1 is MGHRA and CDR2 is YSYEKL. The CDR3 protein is CASSPPRVTEAFF. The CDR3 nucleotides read TGCGCCAGCAGCCCCCCCCGTGTCACTGAAGCTTTCTTT.

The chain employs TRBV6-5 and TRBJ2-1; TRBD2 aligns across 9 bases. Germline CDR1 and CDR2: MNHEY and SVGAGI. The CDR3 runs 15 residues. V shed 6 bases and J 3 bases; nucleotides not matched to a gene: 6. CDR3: CASRAASGIYNEQFF. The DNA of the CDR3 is TGTGCCAGCAGAGCAGCTAGCGGGATCTACAATGAGCAGTTCTTC.

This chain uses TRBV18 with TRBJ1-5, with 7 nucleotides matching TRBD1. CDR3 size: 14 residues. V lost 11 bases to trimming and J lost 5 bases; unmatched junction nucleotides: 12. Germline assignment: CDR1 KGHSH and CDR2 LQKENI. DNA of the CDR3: TGTGCCCGAATCCACCAGACAGGGTATCAGCCCCAGCATTTT. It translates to CARIHQTGYQPQHF.

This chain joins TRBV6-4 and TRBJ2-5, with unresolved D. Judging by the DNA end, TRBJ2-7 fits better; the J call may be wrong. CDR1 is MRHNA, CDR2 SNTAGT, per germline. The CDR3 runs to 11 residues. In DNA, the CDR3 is TGTGCCAGCAGCTCGTACTACGAGCAGTACTTC. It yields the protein CASSSYYEQYF.

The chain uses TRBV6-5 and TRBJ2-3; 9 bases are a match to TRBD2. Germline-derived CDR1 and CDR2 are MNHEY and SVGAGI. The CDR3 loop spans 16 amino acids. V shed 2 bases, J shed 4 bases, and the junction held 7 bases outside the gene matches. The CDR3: CASSYDSGLASDTQYF. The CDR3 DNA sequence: TGTGCCAGCAGTTACGATTCGGGACTAGCTTCAGATACGCAGTATTTT.

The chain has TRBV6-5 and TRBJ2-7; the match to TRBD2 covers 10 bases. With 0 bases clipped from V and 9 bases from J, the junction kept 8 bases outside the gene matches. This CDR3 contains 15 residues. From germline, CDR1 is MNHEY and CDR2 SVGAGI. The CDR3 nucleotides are TGTGCCAGCAGTTACTCCGGGGTAGCGGGAGGTAGGCAGTACTTC. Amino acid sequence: CASSYSGVAGGRQYF.

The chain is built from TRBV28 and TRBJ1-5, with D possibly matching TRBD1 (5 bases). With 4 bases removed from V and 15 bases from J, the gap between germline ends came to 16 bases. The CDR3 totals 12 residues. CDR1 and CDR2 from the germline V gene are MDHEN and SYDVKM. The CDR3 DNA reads TGTGCCAGCAGTTCCTACCCGGGACTCGGGCATTTT. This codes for CASSSYPGLGHF.

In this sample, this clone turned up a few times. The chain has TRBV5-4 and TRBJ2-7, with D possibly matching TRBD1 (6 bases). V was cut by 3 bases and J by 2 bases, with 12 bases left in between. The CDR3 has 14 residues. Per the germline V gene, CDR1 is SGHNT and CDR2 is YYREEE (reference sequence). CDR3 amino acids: CASSSGTNPYEQYF. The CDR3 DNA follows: TGTGCCAGCAGCTCCGGGACAAATCCCTACGAGCAGTACTTC.

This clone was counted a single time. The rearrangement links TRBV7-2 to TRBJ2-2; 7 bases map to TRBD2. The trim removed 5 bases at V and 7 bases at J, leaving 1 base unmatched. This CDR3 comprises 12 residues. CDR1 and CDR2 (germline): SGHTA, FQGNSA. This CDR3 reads CASSPGGGELFF. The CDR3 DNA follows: TGTGCCAGCAGCCCGGGGGGCGGGGAGCTGTTTTTT.

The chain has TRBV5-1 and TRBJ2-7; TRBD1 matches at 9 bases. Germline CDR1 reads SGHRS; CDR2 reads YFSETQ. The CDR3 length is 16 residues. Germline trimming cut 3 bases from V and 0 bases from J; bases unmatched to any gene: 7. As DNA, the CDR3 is TGCGCCAGCAGCTGGTGGACAGGGGAAAGCTCCTACGAGCAGTACTTC. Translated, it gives CASSWWTGESSYEQYF.

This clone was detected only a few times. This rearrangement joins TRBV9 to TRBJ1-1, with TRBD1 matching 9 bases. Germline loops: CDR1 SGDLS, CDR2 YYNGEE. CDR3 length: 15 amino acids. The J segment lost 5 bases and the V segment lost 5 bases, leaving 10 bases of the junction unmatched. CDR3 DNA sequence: TGTGCCAGCAGACCCCAAGGGACAGGGAATACTGAAGCTTTCTTT. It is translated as CASRPQGTGNTEAFF.

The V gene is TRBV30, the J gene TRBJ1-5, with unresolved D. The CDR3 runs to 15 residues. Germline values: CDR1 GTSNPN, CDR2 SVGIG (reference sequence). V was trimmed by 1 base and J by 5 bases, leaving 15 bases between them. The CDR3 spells CAWSGGPALDQPQHF. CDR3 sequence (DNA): TGTGCCTGGAGTGGCGGGCCCGCTTTAGATCAGCCCCAGCATTTT.

Written as DNA, the CDR3 is TGTGCCAGCTCACCCCTAGCGATTTCAGATACGCAGTATTTT. Its protein is CASSPLAISDTQYF. This rearrangement joins TRBV18 to TRBJ2-3, with D possibly being TRBD2 (6 bases). Germline CDR1 reads KGHSH; CDR2 reads LQKENI. V lost 3 bases and J 4 bases, leaving 11 bases between the germline ends. This CDR3 is built from 14 residues.

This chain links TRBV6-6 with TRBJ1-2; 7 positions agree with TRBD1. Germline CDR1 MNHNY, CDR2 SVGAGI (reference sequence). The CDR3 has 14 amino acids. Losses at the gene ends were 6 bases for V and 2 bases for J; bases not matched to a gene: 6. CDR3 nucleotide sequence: TGTGCCAGCAGAGCGTCACAGGGGAACTATGGCTACACCTTC. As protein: CASRASQGNYGYTF.

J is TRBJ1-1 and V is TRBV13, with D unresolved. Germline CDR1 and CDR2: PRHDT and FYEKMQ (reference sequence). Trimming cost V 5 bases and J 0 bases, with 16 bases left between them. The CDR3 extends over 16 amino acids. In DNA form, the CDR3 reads TGTGCCAGCAGCACAAGAGGGTCCAGACTGAACACTGAAGCTTTCTTT. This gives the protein CASSTRGSRLNTEAFF.

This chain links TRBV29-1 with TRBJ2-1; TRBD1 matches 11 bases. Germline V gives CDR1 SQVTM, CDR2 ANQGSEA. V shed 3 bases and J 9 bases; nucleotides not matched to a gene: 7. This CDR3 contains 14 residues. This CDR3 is CSVEDGTGGGEQFF. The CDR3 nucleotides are TGCAGCGTTGAGGACGGGACAGGGGGTGGTGAGCAGTTCTTC.

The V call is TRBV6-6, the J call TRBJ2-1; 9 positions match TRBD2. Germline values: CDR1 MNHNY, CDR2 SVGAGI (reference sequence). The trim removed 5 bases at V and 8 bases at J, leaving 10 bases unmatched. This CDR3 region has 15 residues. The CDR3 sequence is CASSIVAGARDEQFF. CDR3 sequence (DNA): TGTGCCAGCAGTATCGTAGCGGGAGCACGGGATGAGCAGTTCTTC.

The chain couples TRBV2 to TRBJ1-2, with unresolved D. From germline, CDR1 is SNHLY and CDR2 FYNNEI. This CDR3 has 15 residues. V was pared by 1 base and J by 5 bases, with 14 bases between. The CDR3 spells CASSEEGEAMYGYTF. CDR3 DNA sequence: TGTGCCAGCAGTGAAGAAGGAGAGGCTATGTATGGCTACACCTTC.

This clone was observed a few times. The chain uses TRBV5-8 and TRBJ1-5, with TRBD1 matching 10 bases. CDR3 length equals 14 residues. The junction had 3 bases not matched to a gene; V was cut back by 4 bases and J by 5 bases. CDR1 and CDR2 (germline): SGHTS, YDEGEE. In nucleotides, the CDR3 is TGTGCCAGCAGCCCTGGACAGGGGGATCAGCCCCAGCATTTT. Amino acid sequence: CASSPGQGDQPQHF. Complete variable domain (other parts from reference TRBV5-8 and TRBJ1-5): EAGVTQSPTHLIKTRGQQATLRCSPISGHTSVYWYQQALGLGLQFLLWYDEGEERNRGNFPPRFSGRQFPNYSSELNVNALELEDSALYLCASSPGQGDQPQHFGDGTRLSIL.